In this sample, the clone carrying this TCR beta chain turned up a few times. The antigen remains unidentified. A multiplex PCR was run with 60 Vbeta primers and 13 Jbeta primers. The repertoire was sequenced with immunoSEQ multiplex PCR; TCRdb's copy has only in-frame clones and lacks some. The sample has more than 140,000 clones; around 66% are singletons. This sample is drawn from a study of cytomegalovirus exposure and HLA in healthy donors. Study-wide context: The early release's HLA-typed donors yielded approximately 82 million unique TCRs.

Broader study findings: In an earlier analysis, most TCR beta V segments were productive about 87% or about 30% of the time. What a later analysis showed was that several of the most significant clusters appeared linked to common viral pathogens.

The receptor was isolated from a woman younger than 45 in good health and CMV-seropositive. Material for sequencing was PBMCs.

In nucleotides, the CDR3 is TGTGCCAGCTCGCTTACCGGGACTAGCGGGCCCGATCCCCCAGGGGTTGTC. As protein: CASSLTGTSGPDPPGVV. The chain combines TRBV18 with TRBJ2-7, with 12 bases lining up with TRBD2. The CDR3 has 17 residues. CDR1 is KGHSH, CDR2 LQKENI, per germline.